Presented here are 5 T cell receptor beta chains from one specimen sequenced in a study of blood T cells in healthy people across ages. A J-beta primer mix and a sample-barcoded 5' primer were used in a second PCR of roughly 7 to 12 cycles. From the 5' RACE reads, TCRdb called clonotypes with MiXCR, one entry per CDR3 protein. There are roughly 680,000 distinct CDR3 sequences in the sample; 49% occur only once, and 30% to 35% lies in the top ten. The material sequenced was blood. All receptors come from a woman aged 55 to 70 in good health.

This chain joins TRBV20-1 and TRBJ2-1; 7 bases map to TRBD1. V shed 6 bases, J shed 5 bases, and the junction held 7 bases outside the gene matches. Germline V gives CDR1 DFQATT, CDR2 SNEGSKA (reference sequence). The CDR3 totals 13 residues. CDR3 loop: CSATGQANNEQFF. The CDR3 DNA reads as TGCAGTGCCACCGGACAGGCAAACAATGAGCAGTTCTTC.

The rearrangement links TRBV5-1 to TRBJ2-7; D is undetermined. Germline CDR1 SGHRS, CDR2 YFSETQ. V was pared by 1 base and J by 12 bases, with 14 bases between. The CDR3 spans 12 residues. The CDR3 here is CASSLSGPLLYF. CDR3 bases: TGCGCCAGCAGCTTGAGTGGACCCCTCCTGTACTTC.

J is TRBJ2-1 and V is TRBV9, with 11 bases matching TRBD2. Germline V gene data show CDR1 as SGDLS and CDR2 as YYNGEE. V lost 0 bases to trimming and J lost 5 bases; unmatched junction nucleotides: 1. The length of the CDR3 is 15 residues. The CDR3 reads CASSVETSGNNEQFF. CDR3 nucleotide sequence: TGTGCCAGCAGCGTAGAGACTAGCGGGAACAATGAGCAGTTCTTC.

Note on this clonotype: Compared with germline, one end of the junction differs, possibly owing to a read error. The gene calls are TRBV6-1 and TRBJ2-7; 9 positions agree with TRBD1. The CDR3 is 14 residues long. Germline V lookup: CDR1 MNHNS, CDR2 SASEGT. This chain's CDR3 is CASKRTGEGYEQYF. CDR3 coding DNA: TGCGCCAGCAAGAGGACAGGGGAGGGCTACGAGCAGTACTTC.

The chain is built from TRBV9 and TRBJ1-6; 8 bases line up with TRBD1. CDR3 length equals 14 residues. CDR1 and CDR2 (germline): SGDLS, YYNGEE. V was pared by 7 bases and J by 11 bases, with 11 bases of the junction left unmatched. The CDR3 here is CASVSGTGPTPLHF. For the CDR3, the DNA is TGTGCCAGCGTTTCTGGGACAGGCCCGACACCCCTCCACTTT.